This T cell receptor beta chain was captured in a study of beta chain features in type 1 diabetes. CD4+ cells of the naive, central memory, regulatory and stem cell-like memory types were sorted via CD45RO/CCR7/CD25/CD127/CD95/CD27. TCRB transcripts that were expressed got sequenced, as all of the isolated RNA had been reverse transcribed. Profiling relied on immunoSEQ multiplex PCR, and the TCRdb table lists in-frame clones only, not all of them. The sample carries over 150,000 clones, approximately 10% recorded once. In the case of this clone: Its antigen is undetermined. Other DNA sequences in this specimen translate into the identical CDR3.

Whole-study findings and limits: There were fewer insertions and more deletions at the VDJ junctions of type 1 diabetes patients. In all four CD4+ subsets, TCRB CDR3 length was significantly, moderately reduced in type 1 diabetes. Naive, central memory and Treg TCRB repertoires appeared more alike in patients than in healthy donors.

The CDR3 has 14 amino acids. Germline values: CDR1 SGHNT, CDR2 YYREEE (reference sequence). Losses at the gene ends were 3 bases for V and 4 bases for J; bases not matched to a gene: 6. What was sequenced was central memory CD4+ T cells from blood. This TCR derives from a man aged 25-45 years with type 1 diabetes. The genes are TRBV5-4 and TRBJ2-7; 8 nucleotides align to TRBD2. The DNA for the CDR3 is TGTGCCAGCAGCTCGCGGACTAGCAGTTACGAGCAGTACTTC. Amino acid sequence: CASSSRTSSYEQYF.